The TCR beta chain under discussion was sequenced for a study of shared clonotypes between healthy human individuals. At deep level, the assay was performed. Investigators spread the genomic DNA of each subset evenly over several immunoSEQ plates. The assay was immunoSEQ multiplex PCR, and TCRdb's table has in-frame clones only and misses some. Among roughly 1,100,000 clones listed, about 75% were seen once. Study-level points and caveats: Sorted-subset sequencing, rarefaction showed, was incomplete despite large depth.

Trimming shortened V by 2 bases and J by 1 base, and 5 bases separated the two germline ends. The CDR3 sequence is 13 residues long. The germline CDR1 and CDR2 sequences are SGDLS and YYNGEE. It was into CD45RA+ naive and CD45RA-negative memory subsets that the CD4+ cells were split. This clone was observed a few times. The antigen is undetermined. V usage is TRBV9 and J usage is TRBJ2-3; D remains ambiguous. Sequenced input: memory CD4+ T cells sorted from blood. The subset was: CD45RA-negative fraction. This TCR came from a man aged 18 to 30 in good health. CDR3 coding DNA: TGTGCCAGCAGCGTCTTCGGCACAGATACGCAGTATTTT. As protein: CASSVFGTDTQYF.